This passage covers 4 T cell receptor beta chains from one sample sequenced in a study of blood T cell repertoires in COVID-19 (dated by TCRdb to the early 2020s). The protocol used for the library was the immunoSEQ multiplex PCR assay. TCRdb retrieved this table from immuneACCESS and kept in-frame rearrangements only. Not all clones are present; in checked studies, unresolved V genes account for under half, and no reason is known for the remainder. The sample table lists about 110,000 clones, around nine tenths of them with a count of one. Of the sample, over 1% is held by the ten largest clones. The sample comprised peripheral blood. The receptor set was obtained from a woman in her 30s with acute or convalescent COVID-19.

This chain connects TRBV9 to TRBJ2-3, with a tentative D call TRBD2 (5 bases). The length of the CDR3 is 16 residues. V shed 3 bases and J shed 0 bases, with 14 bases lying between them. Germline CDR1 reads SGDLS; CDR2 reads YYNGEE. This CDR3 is CASSELIRTSTDTQYF. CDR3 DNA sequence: TGTGCCAGCAGCGAATTAATTAGGACTAGCACAGATACGCAGTATTTT.

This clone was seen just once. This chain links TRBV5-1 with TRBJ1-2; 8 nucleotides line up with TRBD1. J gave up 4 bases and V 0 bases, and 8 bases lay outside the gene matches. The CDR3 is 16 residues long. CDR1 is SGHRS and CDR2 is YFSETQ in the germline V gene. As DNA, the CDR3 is TGCGCCAGCAGCTTGGGCCCGGGACAGGTAGCCTATGGCTACACCTTC. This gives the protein CASSLGPGQVAYGYTF.

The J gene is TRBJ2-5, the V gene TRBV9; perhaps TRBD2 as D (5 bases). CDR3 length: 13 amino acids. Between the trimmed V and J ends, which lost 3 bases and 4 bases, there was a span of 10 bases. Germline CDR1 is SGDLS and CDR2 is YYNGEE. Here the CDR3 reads CASSGGGRETQYF. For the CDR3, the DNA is TGTGCCAGCAGCGGGGGTGGGAGAGAGACCCAGTACTTC.

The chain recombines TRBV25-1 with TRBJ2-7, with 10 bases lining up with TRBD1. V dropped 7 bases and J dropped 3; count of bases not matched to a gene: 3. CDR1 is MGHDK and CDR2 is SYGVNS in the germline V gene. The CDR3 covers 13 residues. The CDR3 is CASTRDRGYEQYF. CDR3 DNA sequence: TGTGCCAGCACCCGGGACAGGGGCTACGAGCAGTACTTC.